These T cell receptor beta chains were read from a single sample in a study of control samples from healthy donors and cancer patients. The repertoire was sequenced with immunoSEQ multiplex PCR; TCRdb's copy has only in-frame clones and lacks some. The sample totals approximately 190,000 clones. The sample consisted of blood. The receptors derive from a woman aged 25-40 years in good health. Both conserved end residues are part of each CDR3. The order of the fields is D gene, V gene, J gene, CDR3 protein, CDR3 DNA. The D gene is left open where the match is weak.

TRBD2	TRBV3-1/TRBV3-2	TRBJ2-3	CASSWSGGAPDTQYF	TGTGCCAGCAGCTGGAGCGGGGGGGCCCCAGATACGCAGTATTTT
.	TRBV21-1	TRBJ1-2	CASSKDQGPYHGYTF	TGTGCCAGCAGCAAAGATCAGGGCCCATACCATGGCTACACCTTC
.	TRBV6-2/TRBV6-3	TRBJ1-2	CASSPTIGGAYGYTF	TGTGCCAGCAGTCCGACCATCGGGGGGGCCTATGGCTACACCTTC
TRBD2	TRBV27	TRBJ2-7	CASSWGLAGVYEQYF	TGTGCCAGCAGTTGGGGACTAGCGGGGGTCTACGAGCAGTACTTC
TRBD2	TRBV6-2/TRBV6-3	TRBJ2-1	CASSYSGGEQFF	TGTGCCAGCAGTTACAGCGGGGGTGAGCAGTTCTTC
TRBD1	TRBV6-5	TRBJ2-3	CASSYSGTGATDTQYF	TGTGCCAGCAGTTACTCGGGGACAGGGGCGACAGATACGCAGTATTTT
.	TRBV6-2/TRBV6-3	TRBJ2-7	CASSYSAGLHEQYF	TGTGCCAGCAGTTACTCTGCTGGGTTGCACGAGCAGTACTTC
.	TRBV28	TRBJ2-5	CASSLRETQYF	TGTGCCAGCAGTTTACGAGAGACCCAGTACTTC
TRBD1	TRBV28	TRBJ2-6	CASNAPGQGGSGANVLTF	TGTGCCAGCAATGCCCCGGGACAGGGGGGTAGTGGGGCCAACGTCCTGACTTTC
.	TRBV7-4	TRBJ1-2	CASSLVWTLNYGYTF	TGTGCCAGCAGCTTGGTGTGGACGCTTAACTATGGCTACACCTTC
.	TRBV30	TRBJ1-5	CAWSVGARNQPQHF	TGTGCCTGGAGTGTAGGGGCCCGCAATCAGCCCCAGCATTTT
TRBD1	TRBV6-5	TRBJ1-2	CASSLSGTGGNGYTF	TGTGCCAGCAGTCTAAGCGGGACAGGGGGCAATGGCTACACCTTC
.	TRBV19	TRBJ1-1	CASSFGGSEAFF	TGTGCCAGTAGTTTCGGCGGGTCTGAAGCTTTCTTT
.	TRBV27	TRBJ2-7	CASSLSFRGFSYEQYF	TGTGCCAGCAGTTTATCGTTCAGGGGATTTTCCTACGAGCAGTACTTC
.	TRBV27	TRBJ2-7	CASSPDSITYEQYF	TGTGCCAGCAGTCCGGACAGTATAACCTACGAGCAGTACTTC
.	TRBV6-5	TRBJ1-5	CASSYTGFGMCQPQHF	TGTGCCAGCAGTTACACAGGGTTCGGTATGTGTCAGCCCCAGCATTTT
.	TRBV6-4	TRBJ1-6	CASSRDGTSSYNSPLHF	TGTGCCAGCAGCAGGGACGGAACGAGCTCCTATAATTCACCCCTCCACTTT
.	TRBV18	TRBJ1-1	CASSPQGVNTEAFF	TGTGCCAGCTCACCACAGGGGGTGAACACTGAAGCTTTCTTT
.	TRBV10-2	TRBJ1-1	CASSGARSTEAFF	TGCGCCAGCTCCGGGGCGCGGAGCACTGAAGCTTTCTTT
TRBD2	TRBV5-4	TRBJ2-1	CASGLADYNEQFF	TGTGCCTCCGGACTAGCGGACTACAATGAGCAGTTCTTC
.	TRBV4-3	TRBJ2-3	CASSQDLSSATDTQYF	TGCGCCAGCAGCCAAGACTTGTCCAGCGCCACAGATACGCAGTATTTT
.	TRBV6-5	TRBJ1-5	CASSPTDRQPQHF	TGTGCCAGCAGTCCAACGGACCGACAGCCCCAGCATTTT
.	TRBV27	TRBJ1-5	CASSLKQGYNQPQHF	TGTGCCAGCAGTTTAAAACAGGGCTACAATCAGCCCCAGCATTTT
TRBD1	TRBV7-8	TRBJ2-2	CASSPTGVHSGELFF	TGTGCCAGCAGCCCGACAGGGGTTCATAGCGGGGAGCTGTTTTTT
.	TRBV21-1	TRBJ2-7	CASIRGAPYEQYF	TGTGCCAGCATTCGGGGAGCACCTTACGAGCAGTACTTC
TRBD1	TRBV18	TRBJ2-1	CASSPGQETYNEQFF	TGTGCCAGCTCCCCCGGACAGGAAACCTACAATGAGCAGTTCTTC
TRBD1	TRBV27	TRBJ1-5	CASSPRTGHQPQHF	TGTGCCAGCAGTCCTCGGACAGGCCATCAGCCCCAGCATTTT
TRBD1	TRBV5-1	TRBJ1-5	CASSLDGQGIQPQHF	TGCGCCAGCAGCTTGGACGGACAGGGTATACAGCCCCAGCATTTT
.	TRBV7-8	TRBJ2-3	CASSLGLTYASTDTQYF	TGTGCCAGCAGCTTGGGATTGACTTACGCTAGCACAGATACGCAGTATTTT
.	TRBV5-1	TRBJ2-5	CASNPRATPQETQYF	TGCGCCAGCAACCCCAGGGCCACTCCCCAAGAGACCCAGTACTTC
TRBD2	TRBV27	TRBJ2-7	CASSTLLGGASYEQYF	TGTGCCAGCAGTACTCTTCTCGGGGGGGCTTCCTACGAGCAGTACTTC
.	TRBV20-1	TRBJ2-1	CSAGGNNEQFF	TGCAGTGCTGGGGGGAACAATGAGCAGTTCTTC
.	TRBV2	TRBJ2-5	CASSGAREETQYF	TGTGCCAGCAGTGGGGCTAGGGAAGAGACCCAGTACTTC
.	TRBV20-1	TRBJ2-3	CSASWDGSSVPSTQYF	TGCAGTGCTAGTTGGGACGGATCTTCCGTTCCGTCTACGCAGTATTTT
TRBD1	TRBV28	TRBJ2-1	CASGQGVDEQFF	TGTGCCAGCGGACAGGGAGTGGATGAGCAGTTCTTC
.	TRBV29-1	TRBJ2-7	CSVDGPSYEQYF	TGCAGCGTCGATGGCCCGTCCTACGAGCAGTACTTC
TRBD1	TRBV7-9	TRBJ1-6	CASRTQGDGSPLHF	TGTGCCAGCAGAACCCAGGGGGATGGTTCACCCCTCCACTTT
TRBD1	TRBV5-4	TRBJ2-5	CASSRPGTGSGTQYF	TGTGCCAGCAGCCGTCCCGGGACAGGGTCGGGGACCCAGTACTTC
.	TRBV4-3	TRBJ1-1	CASSQARENTEAFF	TGCGCCAGCAGCCAAGCCAGGGAGAACACTGAAGCTTTCTTT
TRBD1	TRBV7-9	TRBJ1-5	CASSLQGSGSSNQPQHF	TGTGCCAGCAGCCTACAGGGGAGCGGCTCTAGCAATCAGCCCCAGCATTTT
.	TRBV7-2	TRBJ1-1	CASSFQSRGEAFF	TGTGCCAGCAGCTTCCAGAGCAGGGGTGAAGCTTTCTTT
.	TRBV28	TRBJ1-1	CASSGGTEAFF	TGTGCCAGCTCCGGGGGGACTGAAGCTTTCTTT
.	TRBV27	TRBJ1-6	CASSTKHNSPLHF	TGTGCCAGCAGTACAAAACACAATTCACCCCTCCACTTT